These 22 T cell receptor beta chains originate from one sample sequenced in a study of blood T cell repertoires in COVID-19. The repertoire was sequenced with immunoSEQ multiplex PCR; TCRdb's copy has only in-frame clones and lacks some. The table has about 260,000 clones, 82% seen once. Sequences were obtained from peripheral blood. The receptors come from a woman of 80 years or more with acute or convalescent COVID-19.

This clone has a single count. The rearrangement links TRBV12-5 to TRBJ2-5, with D perhaps TRBD1 (5 bases). Germline V gene sequence: CDR1 LGHNT, CDR2 FRNRAP. V lost 1 base to trimming and J lost 5 bases, with 11 bases between them. The CDR3 covers 14 residues. CDR3 in DNA: TGTGCTAGTGGTTTGGGGCAGGGCCCGGAGACCCAGTACTTC. This codes for CASGLGQGPETQYF. The variable domain in full, completed from reference TRBV12-5 and TRBJ2-5, reads DARVTQTPRHKVTEMGQEVTMRCQPILGHNTVFWYRQTMMQGLELLAYFRNRAPLDDSGMPKDRFSAEMPDATLATLKIQPSEPRDSAVYFCASGLGQGPETQYFGPGTRLLVL.

The chain couples TRBV4-1 to TRBJ1-2; D perhaps matches TRBD1 (6 bases). This CDR3 is 14 amino acids long. Germline V lookup: CDR1 MGHRA, CDR2 YSYEKL. V gave up 3 bases and J gave up 9 bases, with 17 bases separating them. CDR3 region: CASSHDGTLARYTF. CDR3 nucleotide sequence: TGCGCCAGCAGCCATGACGGGACACTCGCCCGCTACACCTTC.

This clone was seen a few times. V is TRBV19 and J is TRBJ1-6; D is unresolved. Per the germline V gene, CDR1 is LNHDA and CDR2 is SQIVND (reference sequence). V was trimmed by 8 bases and J by 1 base, leaving 6 bases between them. The CDR3 spans 13 residues. The DNA of the CDR3 is TGTGCCAGTCGCAGTTCCTATAATTCACCCCTCCACTTT. It is translated as CASRSSYNSPLHF.

The V and J genes are TRBV3-1 (or the pseudogene TRBV3-2) and TRBJ2-5; 8 bases match TRBD1. The CDR3 extends over 14 amino acids. Trimming removed 1 base from V and 7 bases from J; junction bases left unmatched: 5. Germline V lookup: CDR1 LGHDT, CDR2 YNNKEL (reference sequence). The CDR3 DNA reads as TGTGCCAGCAGCCAAGTTCGGACAGGGCCGACCCAGTACTTC. Encoded protein: CASSQVRTGPTQYF.

This chain connects TRBV5-1 to TRBJ2-3; 8 nucleotides align to TRBD1. Germline V gives CDR1 SGHRS, CDR2 YFSETQ. Trimming removed 0 bases from V and 3 bases from J; junction bases left unmatched: 3. The CDR3 covers 15 residues. The CDR3 sequence is CASSLVTGDTDTQYF. CDR3 nucleotide sequence: TGCGCCAGCAGCTTGGTGACAGGGGATACAGATACGCAGTATTTT.

The J gene is TRBJ1-4, the V gene TRBV14; no clear D. Trimming took 2 bases from V and 7 from J, leaving 17 bases between them. The CDR3 length is 16 residues. Germline CDR1 and CDR2: SGHDN and FVKESK. In DNA form, the CDR3 reads TGTGCCAGCAGCCAATTTAGGTCCGCGGGATCTGAAAAACTGTTTTTT. Encoded protein: CASSQFRSAGSEKLFF. Combining the CDR3 with reference TRBV14 and TRBJ1-4 gives the whole variable domain EAGVTQFPSHSVIEKGQTVTLRCDPISGHDNLYWYRRVMGKEIKFLLHFVKESKQDESGMPNNRFLAERTGGTYSTLKVQPAELEDSGVYFCASSQFRSAGSEKLFFGSGTQLSVL.

The rearrangement joins TRBV10-3 to TRBJ2-1; unclear D gene. Trimming took off 4 bases at V and 5 bases at J, with 9 bases between the two ends. This CDR3 is 13 amino acids long. From germline, CDR1 is ENHRY and CDR2 SYGVKD. CDR3 protein: CAISAGSHNEQFF. The DNA of the CDR3 is TGTGCCATCAGTGCCGGTAGCCACAATGAGCAGTTCTTC.

This rearrangement joins TRBV28 to TRBJ2-1; 9 nucleotides agree with TRBD1. Trimming at V came to 4 bases and at J to 7 bases, leaving 5 bases not matched to a gene. This CDR3 contains 14 residues. Germline lookup yields CDR1 MDHEN and CDR2 SYDVKM. CDR3 loop: CASSSGTGKNEQFF. The CDR3 nucleotides read TGTGCCAGCAGTTCCGGGACAGGGAAGAATGAGCAGTTCTTC.

The V call is TRBV18, the J call TRBJ1-6, with D unresolved. V lost 5 bases and J 5 bases, leaving 13 bases between the germline ends. CDR1 and CDR2 from the germline V gene are KGHSH and LQKENI. The CDR3 consists of 15 residues. The CDR3 coding sequence is TGTGCCAGCTCATCCGCTACGGCGGATAATTCACCCCTCCACTTT. Its protein is CASSSATADNSPLHF.

The J gene is TRBJ2-1, the V gene TRBV10-3; 12 nucleotides agree with TRBD2. This CDR3 is 13 amino acids long. The trim removed 2 bases at V and 13 bases at J, leaving 3 bases unmatched. Germline V gene sequence: CDR1 ENHRY, CDR2 SYGVKD. The CDR3, as DNA: TGTGCCATCAGTGAGACTAGCGGGGGGCTACAGTTCTTC. Its translation: CAISETSGGLQFF.

This sequence joins TRBV9 and TRBJ1-2, with D possibly matching TRBD1 (6 bases). V was trimmed by 0 bases and J by 3 bases, leaving 9 bases between them. The CDR3 has 14 amino acids. Germline CDR1 and CDR2: SGDLS and YYNGEE. The DNA of the CDR3 is TGTGCCAGCAGCGTAGTGGGGGCTCACTATGGCTACACCTTC. Amino acid sequence: CASSVVGAHYGYTF.

V and J are TRBV6-5 and TRBJ1-2; a possible D gene is TRBD1 (6 bases). V was pared by 5 bases and J by 7 bases, with 14 bases between. The V gene's germline CDR1 is MNHEY and CDR2 SVGAGI. The CDR3 has 13 residues. The CDR3 DNA sequence: TGTGCCAGCAGTCGGACAGCCAGGGGTGGCTACACCTTC. This gives the protein CASSRTARGGYTF.

This chain uses TRBV7-9 with TRBJ1-6; TRBD1 agrees at 11 bases. V shed 5 bases and J 0 bases; nucleotides not matched to a gene: 9. CDR1 SEHNR and CDR2 FQNEAQ come from the germline V gene (reference sequence). The length of the CDR3 is 19 residues. As DNA, the CDR3 is TGTGCCAGCAGCCCCGGGACAGGGGGGGCAAGCTCCTATAATTCACCCCTCCACTTT. Translated: CASSPGTGGASSYNSPLHF.

The chain is built from TRBV30 and TRBJ2-2; TRBD2 matches 12 bases. This CDR3 comprises 20 residues. CDR1 and CDR2 from the germline V gene are GTSNPN and SVGIG (reference sequence). V shed 0 bases and J 3 bases; nucleotides not matched to a gene: 14. The CDR3 DNA sequence: TGTGCCTGGAGTGTATATAGACAATGGACTAGCGGGACCGACACCGGGGAGCTGTTTTTT. Amino acid sequence: CAWSVYRQWTSGTDTGELFF.

The chain employs TRBV5-1 and TRBJ2-5, with D possibly being TRBD2 (5 bases). CDR1 is SGHRS, CDR2 YFSETQ, per germline. The ends were cut back, 3 bases at V and 5 bases at J, with 20 bases in the middle. CDR3 length: 16 residues. The CDR3 here is CASSSFGRASIETQYF. The CDR3 region has the DNA TGCGCCAGCAGCTCGTTCGGTAGGGCTAGCATCGAGACCCAGTACTTC.

The J gene is TRBJ1-4, the V gene TRBV7-8, with 7 nucleotides matching TRBD1. CDR1 is SGHVS and CDR2 is FQNEAQ in the germline V gene. This CDR3 has 15 residues. Trimming cost V 4 bases and J 5 bases; bases outside gene matches: 7. This CDR3 reads CASSSTGVKNEKLFF. CDR3 nucleotide sequence: TGTGCCAGCAGCTCAACAGGGGTGAAGAATGAAAAACTGTTTTTT.

In DNA form, the CDR3 reads TGTGCCAGCAGTAGAAGAGCGGGGTCAGGGAGCCAGTACTTC. This codes for CASSRRAGSGSQYF. The chain uses TRBV6-2 or TRBV6-3 and TRBJ2-5; TRBD2 aligns across 7 bases. Germline assignment: CDR1 MNHEY and CDR2 SVGEGT. The V segment lost 5 bases and the J segment 10 bases; nucleotides outside the gene matches: 13. This CDR3 region has 14 residues.

This clone was counted between two and nine times. This chain joins TRBV6-5 and TRBJ1-3, with 8 bases fitting TRBD1. After removal of 6 bases from V and 2 bases from J, the junction contained 6 bases not matched to a gene. From germline, CDR1 is MNHEY and CDR2 SVGAGI. The CDR3 is 15 residues long. CDR3 DNA: TGTGCCAGCAGCAAGGACAGGGCGGCTGGAAACACCATATATTTT. Translation: CASSKDRAAGNTIYF.

The genes are TRBV5-1 and TRBJ2-5; TRBD2 matches at 7 bases. This CDR3 contains 17 residues. Germline values: CDR1 SGHRS, CDR2 YFSETQ. The V and J ends lost 0 bases and 3 bases, in that order; junction bases with no gene match: 11. Here the CDR3 reads CASSLGTGASGEETQYF. CDR3 coding DNA: TGCGCCAGCAGCTTGGGCACCGGGGCCAGCGGGGAAGAGACCCAGTACTTC.

The V gene is TRBV12-3 or TRBV12-4, the J gene TRBJ1-5, with a weak D call TRBD1 (6 bases). The CDR3 is 13 residues long. Trimming pared 9 bases from V and 5 bases from J, leaving 14 bases between. CDR3: CASRRDTDQPQHF. CDR3 coding DNA: TGTGCCAGTCGCCGGGACACCGATCAGCCCCAGCATTTT.

J is TRBJ1-2 and V is TRBV5-6, with a possible D match to TRBD1 (6 bases). Germline V CDR1 and CDR2: SGHDT, YYEEEE. CDR3 length: 14 amino acids. Trimming cost V 4 bases and J 1 base, with 11 bases left between them. The CDR3 DNA reads as TGTGCCAGCAGCGCCGCGGACAGTAACTATGGCTACACCTTC. Its protein is CASSAADSNYGYTF. The variable domain in full, with the rest retrieved from reference TRBV5-6 and TRBJ1-2, is DAGVTQSPTHLIKTRGQQVTLRCSPKSGHDTVSWYQQALGQGPQFIFQYYEEEERQRGNFPDRFSGHQFPNYSSELNVNALLLGDSALYLCASSAADSNYGYTFGSGTRLTVV.

This chain joins TRBV7-2 and TRBJ2-7, with D possibly TRBD1 on 5 matching bases. Germline-derived CDR1 and CDR2 are SGHTA and FQGNSA. Trimming shortened V by 5 bases and J by 4 bases, and 12 bases separated the two germline ends. The CDR3 is made up of 13 amino acids. CDR3 coding DNA: TGTGCCAGCAGCGTCCAGGGCATTTACGAGCAGTACTTC. This translates into CASSVQGIYEQYF.